Listed here are 17 T cell receptor beta chains from one sample, sequenced in a study of blood T cell repertoires in COVID-19. Only in-frame clones appear in the TCRdb table, and some are missing; sequencing was by immunoSEQ multiplex PCR. The sample consists of roughly 170,000 clones, just under 85% of them appearing once. The sequencing input was peripheral blood. These receptors were collected from a man aged 35-49 years who had recovered from COVID-19.

This clone appeared a single time. The chain combines TRBV5-6 with TRBJ2-3, with D possibly being TRBD1 (5 bases). The V and J ends lost 1 base and 2 bases respectively, with 11 bases between them. The CDR3 sequence is 15 residues long. The V gene's germline CDR1 is SGHDT and CDR2 YYEEEE. CDR3 in DNA: TGTGCCAGCAGCTTGTCTAGACAGCCCACAGATACGCAGTATTTT. Translated: CASSLSRQPTDTQYF.

Only a few counts were recorded for this clone. The chain joins TRBV18 to TRBJ2-7; 10 bases map to TRBD1. J gave up 7 bases and V 3 bases, and 3 bases lay outside the gene matches. Germline lookup yields CDR1 KGHSH and CDR2 LQKENI. This CDR3 has 13 amino acids. The CDR3 loop is CASSPRDRGEQYF. CDR3 DNA sequence: TGTGCCAGCTCACCGCGGGACAGGGGAGAGCAGTACTTC. Full variable domain (remainder filled in from reference TRBV18 and TRBJ2-7): NAGVMQNPRHLVRRRGQEARLRCSPMKGHSHVYWYRQLPEEGLKFMVYLQKENIIDESGMPKERFSAEFPKEGPSILRIQQVVRGDSAAYFCASSPRDRGEQYFGPGTRLTVT.

The J gene is TRBJ2-3, the V gene TRBV28; 8 bases map to TRBD1. The germline gives CDR1 MDHEN, CDR2 SYDVKM. The ends lost 8 bases at V and 2 bases at J; junction bases unmatched: 9. The CDR3 covers 15 residues. The CDR3 region is CASGEVTGDTDTQYF. In DNA form, the CDR3 reads TGTGCCAGCGGGGAAGTGACAGGGGACACAGATACGCAGTATTTT.

The chain carries TRBV19 and TRBJ2-2; 7 bases are shared with TRBD1. J lost 5 bases, V lost 8 bases, and 2 bases had no gene match. The germline V gene has CDR1 LNHDA and CDR2 SQIVND (reference sequence). The CDR3 extends over 12 amino acids. The CDR3 reads CASSGQTGELFF. In DNA, the CDR3 is TGTGCCAGTTCGGGACAGACCGGGGAGCTGTTTTTT.

The chain has TRBV7-5 and TRBJ2-2; no check of the table's D call, TRBD2, against the DNA was made. TRBV7-5 is a documented pseudogene. The CDR3 has 12 residues. DNA of the CDR3: TGTGCCAGAAGCTTAGCTACCGGGGAGCTGTTTTTT. Protein product: CARSLATGELFF.

The V and J genes are TRBV4-2 and TRBJ2-1, with a weak D call TRBD2 (5 bases). CDR3 length equals 16 residues. Trimming took 0 bases from V and 4 from J, leaving 13 bases between them. CDR1 is LGHNA, CDR2 YNFKEQ, per germline. In nucleotides, the CDR3 is TGTGCCAGCAGCCAAGATTCCCGGGGAGTTTACAATGAGCAGTTCTTC. This sequence encodes CASSQDSRGVYNEQFF.

J is TRBJ1-6 and V is TRBV18, with 10 bases that match TRBD1. The germline CDR1 and CDR2 sequences are KGHSH and LQKENI. The CDR3 consists of 15 residues. Trimming removed 3 bases from V and 10 bases from J; junction bases left unmatched: 6. In nucleotides, the CDR3 is TGTGCCAGCTCACCCGGGACAGGGGACTGGTCACCCCTCCACTTT. It encodes CASSPGTGDWSPLHF.

With respect to this clone: The sample contains more than one DNA sequence encoding this CDR3. This sequence joins TRBV28 and TRBJ1-3; D gene unclear. Germline loops: CDR1 MDHEN, CDR2 SYDVKM. Trimming left V 2 bases short and J 2 bases short, with 7 bases between. The CDR3 is made up of 14 amino acids. The CDR3 region has the DNA TGTGCCAGCAGTTTAAGAGGGACTGGAAACACCATATATTTT. Its protein product is CASSLRGTGNTIYF.

Ten or more counts support this clone. V gene TRBV7-6 combines with J gene TRBJ2-2; D is uncertain. This CDR3 has 15 amino acids. Germline loops: CDR1 SGHVS, CDR2 FNYEAQ. V lost 5 bases, J lost 0 bases, and 10 bases lay in between. The CDR3 loop is CASSHKIPNTGELFF. DNA for the CDR3: TGTGCCAGCAGCCACAAGATACCGAACACCGGGGAGCTGTTTTTT.

This chain uses TRBV2 with TRBJ1-5, with 9 positions matching TRBD1. CDR1 is SNHLY, CDR2 FYNNEI, per germline. This CDR3 region has 15 residues. The ends lost 7 bases at V and 1 base at J; junction bases unmatched: 5. The CDR3 spells CASTGGTGSNQPQHF. The CDR3 DNA sequence: TGTGCCAGCACCGGGGGGACAGGGAGCAATCAGCCCCAGCATTTT.

The chain combines TRBV19 with TRBJ1-1; D is possibly TRBD1 (5 bases). V shed 5 bases and J shed 8 bases, with 15 bases lying between them. Germline V lookup: CDR1 LNHDA, CDR2 SQIVND (reference sequence). The CDR3 is made up of 13 amino acids. CDR3 residues: CASSPEGRKEAFF. Written as DNA, the CDR3 is TGTGCCAGTAGTCCGGAGGGACGAAAGGAAGCTTTCTTT.

This sequence joins TRBV5-1 and TRBJ2-3; 7 bases match TRBD1. There are 15 residues in the CDR3. Trimming at V came to 4 bases and at J to 0 bases, leaving 5 bases not matched to a gene. The V gene's germline CDR1 is SGHRS and CDR2 YFSETQ. The chain's CDR3 is CASSPTGDSTDTQYF. Here the CDR3 DNA reads TGCGCCAGCAGCCCCACAGGGGACAGCACAGATACGCAGTATTTT.

The V gene is TRBV6-5, the J gene TRBJ1-1, with D uncertain. V lost 6 bases to trimming and J lost 4 bases, with 18 bases between them. Germline CDR1 is MNHEY and CDR2 is SVGAGI. The CDR3 has 15 residues. The CDR3 coding sequence is TGTGCCAGCAGCGCACTACTTGATGCGGGCACTGAAGCTTTCTTT. Translation: CASSALLDAGTEAFF.

V and J are TRBV28 and TRBJ2-3, with D unresolved. This CDR3 has 17 residues. Trimming took off 2 bases at V and 4 bases at J, with 19 bases between the two ends. Per germline, CDR1 MDHEN and CDR2 SYDVKM. CDR3 in DNA: TGTGCCAGCAGTTTAAGTAGCCCCGGCGGAAGCGCAGATACGCAGTATTTT. Its translation: CASSLSSPGGSADTQYF.

The chain recombines TRBV11-3 with TRBJ2-3; 7 bases match TRBD1. The CDR3 is 15 amino acids. Losses at the gene ends were 7 bases for V and 0 bases for J; bases not matched to a gene: 7. Germline lookup yields CDR1 SGHNT and CDR2 YENEEA. The CDR3 bases are TGTGCCAGCAAAAAGGGGGCTGCTAGCACAGATACGCAGTATTTT. It specifies CASKKGAASTDTQYF.

This clone was observed once. The chain uses TRBV30 and TRBJ2-1; 11 bases are shared with TRBD2. The CDR3 has 14 amino acids. V trimming: 2 bases; J trimming: 8 bases; junction bases outside the gene matches: 5. Germline assignment: CDR1 GTSNPN and CDR2 SVGIG (reference sequence). CDR3 amino acids: CAWSRLAGMDEQFF. As DNA, the CDR3 is TGTGCCTGGAGTCGACTAGCGGGAATGGATGAGCAGTTCTTC. The full variable domain, rest sourced from reference TRBV30 and TRBJ2-1, is SQTIHQWPATLVQPVGSPLSLECTVEGTSNPNLYWYRQAAGRGLQLLFYSVGIGQISSEVPQNLSASRPQDRQFILSSKKLLLSDSGFYLCAWSRLAGMDEQFFGPGTRLTVL.

This clone came up a few times. The chain carries TRBV28 and TRBJ2-7, with D perhaps matching TRBD2 (6 bases). Trimming took off 6 bases at V and 9 bases at J, with 18 bases between the two ends. CDR3 length: 13 residues. Germline assignment: CDR1 MDHEN and CDR2 SYDVKM. CDR3 coding DNA: TGTGCCAGCAGCCTTGCCGGGGGTAACAGGCAGTACTTC. Encoded protein: CASSLAGGNRQYF.